These 30 T cell receptor beta chains were all obtained from the same sample, sequenced in a study of blood T cell repertoires in COVID-19. Assay used: immunoSEQ multiplex PCR; TCRdb lists only in-frame clones, some missing. The sample lists 650,000 to 800,000 clones; 90% were seen once. Sequenced: peripheral blood. These TCRs come from a woman under 30 with acute or convalescent COVID-19.

The chain couples TRBV24-1 to TRBJ1-4; maybe TRBD1 (5 bases). V was cut by 4 bases and J by 14 bases, with 13 bases left in between. The CDR3 runs 12 residues. Germline values: CDR1 KGHDR, CDR2 SFDVKD. The CDR3 DNA reads as TGTGCCACCAGTGACTACGGGGGGAGGCTGTTTTTT. It codes for CATSDYGGRLFF.

This chain joins TRBV10-3 and TRBJ1-1; 7 bases map to TRBD1. The CDR3 covers 12 residues. V lost 6 bases and J lost 5; bases outside the gene matches: 3. Germline V gene data show CDR1 as ENHRY and CDR2 as SYGVKD. The DNA for the CDR3 is TGTGCCATCAGCCAACAGGGGACTGAAGCTTTCTTT. It translates to CAISQQGTEAFF.

This rearrangement joins TRBV5-1 to TRBJ2-3; 7 nucleotides line up with TRBD2. Germline CDR1 and CDR2: SGHRS and YFSETQ. The CDR3 contains 16 residues. The V and J ends lost 1 base and 1 base, in that order; junction bases with no gene match: 6. The CDR3 here is CASSLYSGPRTDTQYF. CDR3 coding DNA: TGCGCCAGCAGCTTGTATAGCGGGCCCCGCACAGATACGCAGTATTTT.

The CDR3 protein is CASSWTQNTGELFF. The CDR3 coding sequence is TGTGCCAGCAGCTGGACTCAAAATACCGGGGAGCTGTTTTTT. The rearrangement links TRBV3-1 (or the pseudogene TRBV3-2) to TRBJ2-2; D is perhaps TRBD2 (5 bases). The CDR3 length is 14 residues. Germline CDR1 reads LGHDT; CDR2 reads YNNKEL (reference sequence). V lost 5 bases and J 5 bases, leaving 12 bases between the germline ends.

The rearrangement links TRBV4-1 to TRBJ1-4; tentative D call: TRBD1 (5 bases). The germline CDR1 and CDR2 sequences are MGHRA and YSYEKL. The CDR3 length is 16 residues. V lost 5 bases to trimming and J lost 0 bases, with 13 bases between them. The CDR3 DNA reads TGCGCCAGCAGCTCGGACATTGGCTCAACTAATGAAAAACTGTTTTTT. Amino acid sequence: CASSSDIGSTNEKLFF.

The genes are TRBV19 and TRBJ2-1; D gene uncertain. The CDR3 loop spans 17 amino acids. V was pared by 0 bases and J by 1 base, with 13 bases between. CDR1 is LNHDA, CDR2 SQIVND, per germline (reference sequence). The CDR3 region is CASSIDNSPASYNEQFF. The CDR3 DNA sequence: TGTGCCAGTAGTATAGACAACAGCCCCGCTTCCTACAATGAGCAGTTCTTC.

DNA of the CDR3: TGCGCCAGCAGCCAAGATAGCGGGGGGCGAAATGAGCAGTTCTTC. It codes for CASSQDSGGRNEQFF. The chain uses TRBV4-1 and TRBJ2-1; TRBD2 matches 10 bases. Germline CDR1 MGHRA, CDR2 YSYEKL. Germline trimming cut 0 bases from V and 7 bases from J; bases unmatched to any gene: 3. The CDR3 length is 15 residues.

The chain uses TRBV10-3 and TRBJ2-7; D may be TRBD2 (6 bases). CDR3 length: 16 amino acids. Germline V gene data show CDR1 as ENHRY and CDR2 as SYGVKD. V lost 3 bases and J lost 4, with 19 bases in between. CDR3 in amino acids: CAISDPGGSDLYEQYF. In nucleotides, the CDR3 is TGTGCCATCAGTGACCCCGGGGGATCAGACCTATACGAGCAGTACTTC.

CDR3 protein: CASSGQANQPQHF. The CDR3 nucleotides are TGTGCCAGCAGTGGACAGGCCAATCAGCCCCAGCATTTT. V gene TRBV12-3 or TRBV12-4 combines with J gene TRBJ1-5; 7 bases line up with TRBD1. Trimming cost V 5 bases and J 3 bases; bases outside gene matches: 1. This CDR3 has 13 residues.

This rearrangement joins TRBV12-5 to TRBJ1-5; D gene uncertain. Germline assignment: CDR1 LGHNT and CDR2 FRNRAP. The CDR3 totals 12 residues. V lost 0 bases and J lost 7, with 4 bases in between. The CDR3 region is CASGLVRQPQHF. The CDR3 DNA reads as TGTGCTAGTGGTTTGGTACGGCAGCCCCAGCATTTT. Full variable domain (outside the CDR3, taken from reference TRBV12-5 and TRBJ1-5): DARVTQTPRHKVTEMGQEVTMRCQPILGHNTVFWYRQTMMQGLELLAYFRNRAPLDDSGMPKDRFSAEMPDATLATLKIQPSEPRDSAVYFCASGLVRQPQHFGDGTRLSIL.

The chain joins TRBV27 to TRBJ1-2; weak D call: TRBD1 (6 bases). There are 16 residues in the CDR3. V shed 3 bases and J shed 8 bases, with 22 bases lying between them. Looked up from germline, CDR1 is MNHEY and CDR2 is SMNVEV (reference sequence). CDR3: CASSFDRRTFRGGYTF. The CDR3 DNA is TGTGCCAGCAGTTTCGACAGGAGGACCTTCAGGGGCGGCTACACCTTC.

The rearrangement uses TRBV28 and TRBJ1-5, with 8 bases identical to TRBD1. Germline-derived CDR1 and CDR2 are MDHEN and SYDVKM. The ends lost 5 bases at V and 6 bases at J; junction bases unmatched: 9. This CDR3 comprises 15 residues. As DNA, the CDR3 is TGTGCCAGCAGTCCCCAGGGGGCCTTTGGTCAGCCCCAGCATTTT. This codes for CASSPQGAFGQPQHF.

The chain couples TRBV30 to TRBJ1-3, with D unresolved. The CDR3 runs to 13 residues. Germline CDR1 reads GTSNPN; CDR2 reads SVGIG (reference sequence). Trimming shortened V by 2 bases and J by 2 bases, and 7 bases separated the two germline ends. DNA for the CDR3: TGTGCCTGGAGTAGAGATCCTGGAAACACCATATATTTT. Amino acids: CAWSRDPGNTIYF.

The chain recombines TRBV29-1 with TRBJ2-1; TRBD2 might be the D (6 bases). The CDR3 length is 14 residues. Germline lookup yields CDR1 SQVTM and CDR2 ANQGSEA. V dropped 5 bases and J dropped 7 bases, with 18 bases sitting between them. The CDR3 DNA sequence: TGCAGCGTTCCCGGGGGAGCGGCCGGGAATGAGCAGTTCTTC. Encoded protein: CSVPGGAAGNEQFF.

V gene TRBV6-5 combines with J gene TRBJ1-2, with D possibly being TRBD1 (6 bases). Germline V gene lookup returns CDR1 MNHEY and CDR2 SVGAGI. The V gene lost 5 bases and the J gene lost 4 bases, with 17 bases spanning the gap. CDR3 length: 15 amino acids. In DNA form, the CDR3 reads TGTGCCAGCAGTATCCGGGACACCGACACCTATGGCTACACCTTC. It translates to CASSIRDTDTYGYTF.

This chain joins TRBV9 and TRBJ1-1; TRBD1 aligns across 7 bases. V shed 4 bases and J 0 bases; nucleotides not matched to a gene: 12. The CDR3 length is 17 residues. Germline V lookup: CDR1 SGDLS, CDR2 YYNGEE. CDR3 DNA: TGTGCCAGCAGCCCTACGACAGGGTGGGGCATGAACACTGAAGCTTTCTTT. Its protein is CASSPTTGWGMNTEAFF.

Concerning this clone: The same CDR3 can be traced to other DNA sequences in this sample. J is TRBJ1-1 and V is TRBV4-1; D ambiguous. The germline CDR1 and CDR2 sequences are MGHRA and YSYEKL. This CDR3 has 14 residues. Trimming removed 0 bases from V and 4 bases from J, with 9 bases in between. The CDR3 region is CASSQDSTGTEAFF. CDR3 nucleotide sequence: TGCGCCAGCAGCCAAGATTCGACGGGCACTGAAGCTTTCTTT.

This chain connects TRBV21-1 to TRBJ1-1; the table gives TRBD1 as D, unverified against the DNA. TRBV21-1 is a known pseudogene. CDR3 size: 14 residues. The CDR3 is CASSKDRGYPEAFF. In nucleotides, the CDR3 is TGTGCCAGCAGCAAGGACAGGGGGTACCCTGAAGCTTTCTTT.

V gene TRBV7-9 combines with J gene TRBJ1-1; 7 nucleotides agree with TRBD1. Germline CDR1 is SEHNR and CDR2 is FQNEAQ (reference sequence). The CDR3 loop spans 12 amino acids. V shed 5 bases, J shed 11 bases, and the junction held 8 bases outside the gene matches. The CDR3: CASSTEQGTAFF. The CDR3 DNA is TGTGCCAGCAGCACCGAACAGGGGACGGCTTTCTTT.

This clone was seen a few times. The chain couples TRBV19 to TRBJ1-6; a weak D match, TRBD1 (6 bases). The CDR3 spans 15 residues. Between the trimmed V and J ends, which lost 7 bases and 7 bases, there was a span of 17 bases. Germline V gene sequence: CDR1 LNHDA, CDR2 SQIVND (reference sequence). In DNA, the CDR3 is TGTGCCAGTACAGCGACAGGCCCGTTGAATTCACCCCTCCACTTT. Translated: CASTATGPLNSPLHF.

The gene calls are TRBV5-1 and TRBJ1-1, with 7 bases matching TRBD1. The CDR3 consists of 15 residues. Germline values: CDR1 SGHRS, CDR2 YFSETQ. V lost 3 bases and J lost 3; bases outside the gene matches: 8. In DNA form, the CDR3 reads TGCGCCAGCAGCTCATCGACAGGGACGCACACTGAAGCTTTCTTT. Its translation: CASSSSTGTHTEAFF.

V usage is TRBV4-1 and J usage is TRBJ2-7; a possible D gene is TRBD1 (6 bases). The CDR3 is made up of 14 amino acids. Trimming pared 3 bases from V and 4 bases from J, leaving 13 bases between. The V gene's germline CDR1 is MGHRA and CDR2 YSYEKL. The CDR3 spells CASSQADRNYEQYF. CDR3 in DNA: TGCGCCAGCAGCCAGGCGGACAGAAATTACGAGCAGTACTTC.

This chain uses TRBV5-1 with TRBJ1-3, with D tentatively TRBD1 (5 bases). Looked up from germline, CDR1 is SGHRS and CDR2 is YFSETQ. This CDR3 is 14 amino acids long. The ends were cut back, 0 bases at V and 6 bases at J, with 10 bases in the middle. The CDR3 DNA follows: TGCGCCAGCAGCTTGGGCGGGGGAGAAAACACCATATATTTT. Translating it yields CASSLGGGENTIYF.

Only one count was recorded for this clone. Other DNA sequences from this sample encode an identical CDR3 as well. The gene calls are TRBV30 and TRBJ1-2; D unresolved. Trimming left V 0 bases short and J 8 bases short, with 13 bases between. The CDR3 contains 13 residues. Per germline, CDR1 GTSNPN and CDR2 SVGIG (reference sequence). For the CDR3, the DNA is TGTGCCTGGAGTGTACTAGGGTCGGGCGGCTACACCTTC. Translating gives CAWSVLGSGGYTF.

Concerning this clone: Germline is not matched at one junction end, which may reflect a read error. This same CDR3 is encoded by further DNA sequences in the sample. The chain combines TRBV5-3 with TRBJ2-7, with 9 bases identical to TRBD1. TRBV5-3 is given ORF status, its function remaining uncertain. This CDR3 region has 15 residues. DNA for the CDR3: TGTGCCAGAAGCTTACAGGGGGCCCTGGCCGACGAGCAATACTTC. Amino acids: CARSLQGALADEQYF.

This chain links TRBV11-2 with TRBJ2-5; 7 positions agree with TRBD2. The CDR3 extends over 14 amino acids. J gave up 3 bases and V 6 bases, and 7 bases lay outside the gene matches. In germline, CDR1 is SGHAT, CDR2 FQNNGV. The CDR3 DNA reads TGTGCCAGCAGTTTTTCCGGGACTAAAGAGACCCAGTACTTC. Amino acid sequence: CASSFSGTKETQYF.

The chain combines TRBV9 with TRBJ1-1; TRBD1 matches 7 bases. CDR1 and CDR2 from the germline V gene are SGDLS and YYNGEE. V dropped 4 bases and J dropped 4; count of bases not matched to a gene: 10. The CDR3 runs to 15 residues. The CDR3 spells CASSSGQAVGTEAFF. CDR3 coding DNA: TGTGCCAGCAGCTCCGGACAGGCAGTGGGCACTGAAGCTTTCTTT.

V usage is TRBV25-1 and J usage is TRBJ1-1, with TRBD1 as a possible D gene (5 bases). The CDR3 has 15 amino acids. Trimming took 4 bases from V and 1 from J, leaving 13 bases between them. Germline V gene lookup returns CDR1 MGHDK and CDR2 SYGVNS. The CDR3 coding sequence is TGTGCCAGCAGTGCGTCACTGGGGGGGAACACTGAAGCTTTCTTT. It yields the protein CASSASLGGNTEAFF.

This clone has just one count. The chain recombines TRBV7-2 with TRBJ1-1; D is perhaps TRBD1 (5 bases). The CDR3 spans 16 residues. Germline CDR1 reads SGHTA; CDR2 reads FQGNSA. Trimming stripped 5 bases from V and 1 base from J, with 17 bases between. The CDR3 protein is CASSQRQILTNTEAFF. Written as DNA, the CDR3 is TGTGCCAGCAGCCAACGACAGATACTCACGAACACTGAAGCTTTCTTT.

The V gene is TRBV27, the J gene TRBJ1-2, with TRBD1 matching 9 bases. Losses at the gene ends were 0 bases for V and 5 bases for J; bases not matched to a gene: 13. CDR3 length equals 18 residues. CDR1 is MNHEY and CDR2 is SMNVEV in the germline V gene (reference sequence). CDR3 region: CASSLSNPGQGKLYGYTF. The CDR3, as DNA: TGTGCCAGCAGTTTATCCAATCCGGGACAGGGCAAATTGTATGGCTACACCTTC.